Below are 17 T cell receptor beta chains sequenced from a single sample in a study of blood T cells in healthy people across ages (dated by TCRdb to the mid-2010s). Libraries were constructed by 5' RACE. The sample was run on an Illumina HiSeq 2500. A second PCR of roughly 7 to 11 cycles was run with a J-beta primer mix and a sample-barcoded 5' primer. Using fastp at Q25 and MiXCR, TCRdb reprocessed the public reads and kept productive beta chains. Here each entry gathers all rows of one CDR3 protein and keeps the most common genes and DNA. The sample table lists around 970,000 distinct CDR3 sequences, approximately 50% of them with a count of one. The biggest ten clones account for about 20% of the sample. The sample consisted of blood. These receptors were taken from a woman aged 55-69 years in good health.

This chain joins TRBV20-1 and TRBJ2-1, with no clear D. Trimming removed 1 base from V and 0 bases from J, with 7 bases in between. There are 14 residues in the CDR3. In germline, CDR1 is DFQATT, CDR2 SNEGSKA (reference sequence). The CDR3 here is CSARATDSYNEQFF. Here the CDR3 DNA reads TGCAGTGCTAGAGCAACCGACTCCTACAATGAGCAGTTCTTC.

The chain employs TRBV7-2 and TRBJ2-5; TRBD2 aligns across 8 bases. The germline V gene encodes CDR1 SGHTA and CDR2 FQGNSA. The CDR3 has 14 amino acids. V trimming: 5 bases; J trimming: 2 bases; junction bases outside the gene matches: 4. The CDR3 protein is CASSKTSGQETQYF. DNA for the CDR3: TGTGCCAGCAGCAAAACTAGCGGACAAGAGACCCAGTACTTC.

The table lists this clonotype with a few counts. The chain is built from TRBV20-1 and TRBJ2-3; D gene unclear. Trimming cost V 6 bases and J 5 bases, with 21 bases left between them. CDR1 is DFQATT and CDR2 is SNEGSKA in the germline V gene (reference sequence). This CDR3 comprises 15 residues. The CDR3 loop is CSAPLDGRKLDTQYF. The CDR3 nucleotides read TGCAGTGCCCCGCTGGATGGCCGAAAGCTAGATACGCAGTATTTT.

The V call is TRBV29-1, the J call TRBJ2-3; a weak D match, TRBD1 (6 bases). The CDR3 loop spans 15 amino acids. V lost 3 bases and J 4 bases, leaving 17 bases between the germline ends. Germline lookup yields CDR1 SQVTM and CDR2 ANQGSEA. CDR3 sequence: CSVEGTITRADTQYF. DNA for the CDR3: TGCAGCGTTGAGGGGACAATAACCCGAGCAGATACGCAGTATTTT.

The chain has TRBV27 and TRBJ2-3; D is perhaps TRBD1 or TRBD2 (6 bases each). Looked up from germline, CDR1 is MNHEY and CDR2 is SMNVEV (reference sequence). V was pared by 8 bases and J by 1 base, with 22 bases between. There are 17 residues in the CDR3. For the CDR3, the DNA is TGTGCCAGCGGAGGGCAGGGGAGATTATCGGGCACAGATACGCAGTATTTT. Its translation: CASGGQGRLSGTDTQYF.

The gene calls are TRBV29-1 and TRBJ1-2; D is possibly TRBD1 (5 bases). The CDR3 sequence is 14 residues long. Germline CDR1 SQVTM, CDR2 ANQGSEA. Trimming took 6 bases from V and 4 from J, leaving 18 bases between them. In DNA form, the CDR3 reads TGCAGCGTCCTTGTTGGGGGGGGAGGCTATGGCTACACCTTC. Translated, it gives CSVLVGGGGYGYTF.

Only a few counts were recorded for this clonotype. V and J are TRBV28 and TRBJ2-2; D gene unclear. This CDR3 is built from 15 residues. The germline V and J ends were trimmed by 3 bases and 1 base, with 9 bases remaining between them. Germline loops: CDR1 MDHEN, CDR2 SYDVKM. The CDR3 spells CASSFPEQNTGELFF. The CDR3 coding sequence is TGTGCCAGCAGTTTCCCGGAACAGAACACCGGGGAGCTGTTTTTT. Using reference TRBV28 and TRBJ2-2 for the parts outside the CDR3, the full variable domain is DVKVTQSSRYLVKRTGEKVFLECVQDMDHENMFWYRQDPGLGLRLIYFSYDVKMKEKGDIPEGYSVSREKKERFSLILESASTNQTSMYLCASSFPEQNTGELFFGEGSRLTVL.

The V call is TRBV18, the J call TRBJ2-1; D may be TRBD1 (6 bases). The CDR3 contains 16 residues. Trimming left V 0 bases short and J 0 bases short, with 9 bases between. Per germline, CDR1 KGHSH and CDR2 LQKENI. CDR3: CASSPPQGSSYNEQFF. CDR3 bases: TGTGCCAGCTCACCACCGCAGGGGAGCTCCTACAATGAGCAGTTCTTC.

To note about this clonotype: A read error is possible here, since a much larger clone lies one base away. The chain is built from TRBV4-2 and TRBJ1-1; D remains ambiguous. The germline V gene has CDR1 LGHNA and CDR2 YNFKEQ. This CDR3 comprises 14 residues. The CDR3 sequence: CASSPRTENTEVFF. For the CDR3, the DNA is TGTGCCAGCAGCCCCCGGACGGAGAACACTGAAGTTTTCTTT.

The chain uses TRBV11-3 and TRBJ2-3, with 12 bases lining up with TRBD2. This CDR3 contains 17 residues. CDR1 and CDR2 from the germline V gene are SGHNT and YENEEA. V was clipped by 1 base and J by 4 bases; unmatched bases: 6. CDR3 nucleotide sequence: TGTGCCAGCAGCTTAGGACTAGCGGGAGATGGAGCAGATACGCAGTATTTT. It is translated as CASSLGLAGDGADTQYF.

The rearrangement uses TRBV7-9 and TRBJ2-1; 7 bases fit TRBD1. Germline V gene lookup returns CDR1 SEHNR and CDR2 FQNEAQ (reference sequence). The CDR3 runs to 15 residues. Trimming took 5 bases from V and 7 from J; bases not matched to a gene: 11. The CDR3 DNA is TGTGCCAGCAGCCGAACCCTTGAGGGGGCGAATGAGCAGTTCTTC. It specifies CASSRTLEGANEQFF.

V usage is TRBV11-2 and J usage is TRBJ2-7; no definite D call. The germline gives CDR1 SGHAT, CDR2 FQNNGV. CDR3 length equals 12 residues. Trimming cost V 0 bases and J 4 bases, with 4 bases left between them. DNA of the CDR3: TGTGCCAGCAGCTTAGAAATTTACGAGCAGTACTTC. This encodes CASSLEIYEQYF.

The rearrangement links TRBV6-2 or TRBV6-3 to TRBJ2-5; maybe TRBD2 (6 bases). Looked up from germline, CDR1 is MNHEY and CDR2 is SVGEGT. Trimming removed 6 bases from V and 1 base from J, with 9 bases in between. The CDR3 has 13 amino acids. The CDR3 sequence: CASRRLVQETQYF. The CDR3, as DNA: TGTGCCAGCAGGCGACTAGTCCAAGAGACCCAGTACTTC.

The chain carries TRBV28 and TRBJ2-7; TRBD1 matches 7 bases. Unmatched junction bases numbered 4, after V lost 5 bases and J lost 0 bases. Germline V CDR1 and CDR2: MDHEN, SYDVKM. The CDR3 runs 14 residues. The CDR3 region has the DNA TGTGCCAGCAGTAAGACAGGGAGCTCCTACGAGCAGTACTTC. This encodes CASSKTGSSYEQYF.

This clonotype has a count of ten or more. CDR3 DNA: TGTGCCAGCTTCTGGCGGGGACGAGCGGCAGATACGCAGTATTTT. Translation: CASFWRGRAADTQYF. J is TRBJ2-3 and V is TRBV2; maybe TRBD2 (6 bases). The germline V gene encodes CDR1 SNHLY and CDR2 FYNNEI. V lost 8 bases and J lost 4, with 19 bases in between. The CDR3 covers 15 residues.

This clonotype appeared a few times. The chain is built from TRBV2 and TRBJ1-5; TRBD1 agrees at 7 bases. The germline gives CDR1 SNHLY, CDR2 FYNNEI. This CDR3 is built from 13 residues. Unmatched junction bases numbered 2, after V lost 3 bases and J lost 6 bases. The CDR3 sequence is CASSDRGIQPQHF. CDR3 DNA: TGTGCCAGCAGTGACAGGGGGATTCAGCCCCAGCATTTT.

This clonotype was seen more than once but under ten times. The CDR3 protein is CSAQRGLGSDTQYF. The DNA for the CDR3 is TGCAGTGCGCAGAGGGGACTAGGATCAGATACGCAGTATTTT. The V call is TRBV20-1, the J call TRBJ2-3; TRBD2 aligns across 8 bases. Germline loops: CDR1 DFQATT, CDR2 SNEGSKA (reference sequence). This CDR3 region has 14 residues. With 6 bases clipped from V and 4 bases from J, the junction kept 9 bases outside the gene matches.